This T cell receptor beta chain came from a study of identifying expanded T cells in peripheral blood. Points from the study as a whole: Approximately two-week clone count variance significantly increased as total template count grew.

Of note for this clone: The antigen is undetermined.

From germline, CDR1 is MNHNS and CDR2 SASEGT. This CDR3 comprises 14 residues. V lost 10 bases to trimming and J lost 4 bases, with 17 bases between them. Sequencing used immunoSEQ multiplex PCR; TCRdb keeps in-frame clones, though not all of them. The table shows 130,000 or so clones, with about four fifths occurring only once. Sequenced sample: blood. The sequence derives from a person aged 18 to 70 in good health. The J gene is TRBJ1-3, the V gene TRBV6-1; no clear D. This CDR3 reads CAIRGSTSGNTIYF. CDR3 bases: TGTGCCATACGGGGTTCGACTAGCGGAAACACCATATATTTT.